This T cell receptor beta chain was recorded in a study of shared clonotypes between healthy human individuals (dated by TCRdb to the early 2020s). Some background on the complete study: A couple of women and a few men aged 18 to 49 years were included in the cohort. For each donor, CD4 naive and CD4 memory were each run on three plates, CD8 naive on two plates, and CD8 memory on one plate. To increase sequencing depth and limit assay-specific biases, TCR repertoire library preparation and sequencing were carried out by different laboratories using diverse techniques. Per donor, leukapheresis produced somewhere between about 0.94 and 9.5 billion PBMCs. To estimate repertoire size and how much clonotype sharing occurs between individuals, the study deeply sequenced the blood TCR repertoires of about five healthy adults. Broader findings and caveats from the paper: Because the study included a small number of donors, the genetic and exposure-history diversity represented was limited. Only blood was sampled, and tissue TCR repertoires likely differ from those in blood. When a few donors were compared, the shared fraction of clonotypes was around 5% for naive CD4, about 4% for naive CD8, about 2.5% for memory CD4, and roughly 0.4% for memory CD8. Pairwise subsampling led to the expectation that sequencing depth would affect the degree of clonotype sharing among donors. Naive subsets generally had larger estimated clonotype richness than memory subsets did. Compared with non-shared clonotypes, clonotypes shared by all four sorted-subset donors had higher generation probabilities. Incomplete sequencing was indicated by rarefaction of sorted-subset datasets, despite the large sequencing depth.

This clone was detected only once. It lacks a known antigen. It has no much larger one-base neighbor in the sample; base qualities were not kept. TCR CDR3 regions were amplified from genomic DNA by multiplex PCR using the deep immunoSEQ assay. Genomic DNA extracted from each cell subset was distributed evenly over all wells of several immunoSEQ 96-well plates, and each plate served as one replicate. For sorted subsets, around 200 ng genomic DNA, equal to about 30,000 T cell genomes, was loaded into each replicate PCR. Purified libraries were measured with a Qubit 3.0 fluorometer, size-checked on a Bioanalyzer 2100, and measured again with the KAPA Library Quantification kit. Each immunoSEQ 96-well plate was sequenced on its own single-read 150-cycle Illumina NextSeq 550 flow cell. In the paper's pipeline: Because only junctional sequences without quality scores were contained in the immunoSEQ output, filtering matching that applied to full-length reads could not be performed. To assign V/J genes and CDR3, sequences were annotated against IMGT germline references using PyIR, a Python wrapper for IgBLAST v1.9. Any read was removed if the V/J assignment was weak (E-value above 1e-6), the CDR3 was missing, or the read contained stop codons, out-of-frame junctions, or ambiguous translated residues. A V3J clonotype was defined by an identical inferred V gene, J gene, and CDR3 amino acid sequence. The percentage overlap between two repertoires was calculated by dividing the number of shared unique clonotypes by the size of the smaller repertoire. Repertoire richness was assessed with RTK rarefaction, the Chao1 estimator, and Recon v2.1 estimates of unobserved clonotypes. Generation probabilities were computed with OLGA for all TCRbeta clonotypes obtained by the gDNA method from several donors. TCRdb obtained this table from immuneACCESS and retained in-frame rearrangements with V and J assigned. These tables miss some clones; where compared with another copy, unresolved V genes account for less than half of the shortfall, and the remainder is unexplained. Clone size and the V and J calls come from that table; the DNA yielded D and trimming. In this sample the table shows millions of clones, 80% to 95% of which occur a single time. About 0.39% of the sample goes to the ten largest clones.

The donors were healthy, HIV-negative adults who had no recently reported acute infections or vaccinations. All donors were Caucasian adults living in Nashville, Tennessee, USA. CD4+ T cells were enriched through magnetic negative selection, after which naive cells were positively selected on CD45RA and the remaining negative fraction served as the memory subset. Blood was obtained by leukapheresis, after which PBMCs were separated by Ficoll-Histopaque density gradient centrifugation and cryopreserved in liquid nitrogen vapor phase. Analytical flow cytometry was used to check the purity and quantity of every magnetically sorted T cell population. Each sorted fraction had its genomic DNA isolated and then quantified by UV absorbance on a Nanodrop 2000c. The CDR3 holds 13 amino acids from the cysteine to the phenylalanine. The read is trimmed to its CDR3 DNA, 39 bases read in frame from base 1. From V the trimming removes 9 bases and from J it removes 4 bases, while the gene matches leave 8 bases of the junction unaccounted for. As encoded in the germline V gene, CDR1 is WSHSY while CDR2 is SAAADI.

The sequenced material came from naive CD4+ T cells from PBMCs. This specimen's cell subset or site label, per the study, means: CD45RA+ positively selected. The TCR sequence derives from a man between 18 and 35 years old in good health. Some clones in this sample may be carry-over from other donors' samples. This chain joins TRBV10-2 to TRBJ2-7, and TRBD2 matches 8 of the central bases. DNA sequence: TGCGCCAGATCAGCGGGAGACGGGTACGAGCAGTACTTC. The resulting protein is CARSAGDGYEQYF.